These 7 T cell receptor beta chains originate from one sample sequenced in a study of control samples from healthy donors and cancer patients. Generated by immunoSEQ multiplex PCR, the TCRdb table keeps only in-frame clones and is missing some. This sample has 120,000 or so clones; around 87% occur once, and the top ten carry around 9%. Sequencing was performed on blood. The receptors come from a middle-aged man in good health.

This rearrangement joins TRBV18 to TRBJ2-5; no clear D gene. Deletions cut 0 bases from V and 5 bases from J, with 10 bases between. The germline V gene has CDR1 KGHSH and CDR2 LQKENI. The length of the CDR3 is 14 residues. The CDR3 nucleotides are TGTGCCAGCTCACCACCCAGACCCATGGAGACCCAGTACTTC. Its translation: CASSPPRPMETQYF.

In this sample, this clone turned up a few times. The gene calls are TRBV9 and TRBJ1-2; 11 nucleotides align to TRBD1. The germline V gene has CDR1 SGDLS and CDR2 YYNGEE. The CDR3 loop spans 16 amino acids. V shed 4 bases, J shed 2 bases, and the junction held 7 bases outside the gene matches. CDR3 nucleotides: TGTGCCAGCAGCTTCAGCTGGGACAGGGGGAACTATGGCTACACCTTC. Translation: CASSFSWDRGNYGYTF. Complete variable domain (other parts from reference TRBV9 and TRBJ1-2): DSGVTQTPKHLITATGQRVTLRCSPRSGDLSVYWYQQSLDQGLQFLIQYYNGEERAKGNILERFSAQQFPDLHSELNLSSLELGDSALYFCASSFSWDRGNYGYTFGSGTRLTVV.

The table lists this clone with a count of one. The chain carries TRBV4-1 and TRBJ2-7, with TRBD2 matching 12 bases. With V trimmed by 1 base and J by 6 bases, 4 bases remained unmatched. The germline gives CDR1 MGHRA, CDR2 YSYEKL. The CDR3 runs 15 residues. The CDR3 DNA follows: TGCGCCAGCAGCCAAGTCGGGACTAGCGGGTTCGAGCAGTACTTC. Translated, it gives CASSQVGTSGFEQYF.

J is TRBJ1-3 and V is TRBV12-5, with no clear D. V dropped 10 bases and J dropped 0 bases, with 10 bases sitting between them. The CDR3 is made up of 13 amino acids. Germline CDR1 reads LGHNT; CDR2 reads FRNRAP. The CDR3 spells CATQVFSGNTIYF. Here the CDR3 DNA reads TGTGCTACGCAGGTGTTCTCTGGAAACACCATATATTTT.

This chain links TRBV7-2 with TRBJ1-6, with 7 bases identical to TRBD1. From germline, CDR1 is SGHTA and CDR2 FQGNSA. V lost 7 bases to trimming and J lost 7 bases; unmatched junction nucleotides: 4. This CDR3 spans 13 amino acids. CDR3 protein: CASTGTANSPLHF. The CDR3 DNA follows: TGTGCCAGCACCGGGACAGCCAATTCACCCCTCCACTTT.

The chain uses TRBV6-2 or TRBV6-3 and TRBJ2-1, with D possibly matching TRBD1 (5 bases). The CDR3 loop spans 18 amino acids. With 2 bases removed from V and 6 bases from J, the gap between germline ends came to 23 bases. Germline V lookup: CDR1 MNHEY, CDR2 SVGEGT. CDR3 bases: TGTGCCAGCAGTTACACCCTAAGACAGCCCGAATTACCCAATGAGCAGTTCTTC. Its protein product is CASSYTLRQPELPNEQFF.

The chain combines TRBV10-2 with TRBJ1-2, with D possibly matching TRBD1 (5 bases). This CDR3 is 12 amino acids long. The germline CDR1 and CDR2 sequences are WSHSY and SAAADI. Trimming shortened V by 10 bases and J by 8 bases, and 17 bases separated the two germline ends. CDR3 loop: CATYGAKGGYTF. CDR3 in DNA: TGCGCCACCTACGGGGCCAAGGGAGGCTACACCTTC.